This T cell receptor (beta chain) was identified during a study of shared clonotypes between healthy human individuals. As for this clone: Additional DNA sequences in this sample encode the identical CDR3.

Germline loops: CDR1 MNHNY, CDR2 SVGAGI (reference sequence). V was pared by 6 bases and J by 3 bases, with 4 bases of the junction left unmatched. This CDR3 region has 15 residues. The assay was immunoSEQ multiplex PCR, and TCRdb's table has in-frame clones only and misses some. The profile covers 2.5 million or so clones, with over 85% appearing a single time and under 0.15% taken by the ten largest. Sequenced material: naive CD4+ T cells sorted from blood. As for subset: CD45RA+ positively selected. This receptor was taken from a man aged 18 to 30 in good health. V is TRBV6-6 and J is TRBJ2-2, with 10 positions matching TRBD1. CDR3 region: CASSPGQGYTGELFF. The CDR3 DNA reads as TGTGCCAGCAGCCCGGGACAGGGGTACACCGGGGAGCTGTTTTTT.